The 20 T cell receptor beta chains listed next were all sequenced from one sample in a study of PD-1 blockade in mismatch repair-deficient tumors. Assay: immunoSEQ multiplex PCR; the TCRdb copy retains only in-frame clones and omits some. The table shows some 15,000 clones, with roughly 88% occurring only once. The sequences come from PBMCs, collected around 15 weeks after starting pembrolizumab. The receptors derive from an adult with mismatch repair-deficient cancer.

The chain recombines TRBV11-3 with TRBJ1-1; maybe TRBD1 (6 bases). Germline assignment: CDR1 SGHNT and CDR2 YENEEA. The CDR3 covers 14 residues. V lost 4 bases, J lost 8 bases, and 17 bases lay in between. The CDR3 sequence is CASSSVRDKKEAFF. The DNA for the CDR3 is TGTGCCAGCAGCTCTGTCCGGGACAAAAAAGAAGCTTTCTTT.

This clone appeared a few times. The chain employs TRBV9 and TRBJ2-7; 9 nucleotides agree with TRBD2. V dropped 0 bases and J dropped 4; count of bases not matched to a gene: 2. The CDR3 contains 14 residues. Germline V gene sequence: CDR1 SGDLS, CDR2 YYNGEE. The DNA for the CDR3 is TGTGCCAGCAGCGTAGAGACTAGCGGTTACGAGCAGTACTTC. Translation: CASSVETSGYEQYF.

This chain joins TRBV5-1 and TRBJ2-7, with TRBD1 as a possible D gene (5 bases). Germline-derived CDR1 and CDR2 are SGHRS and YFSETQ. The CDR3 is 15 residues long. Trimming removed 0 bases at V and 2 bases at J, with 12 bases between. CDR3 coding DNA: TGCGCCAGCAGCTTGGAGGGGCTAAGAACCTACGAGCAGTACTTC. Its translation: CASSLEGLRTYEQYF.

The rearrangement links TRBV30 to TRBJ1-2, with D unresolved. Trimming took off 0 bases at V and 8 bases at J, with 13 bases between the two ends. Germline V CDR1 and CDR2: GTSNPN, SVGIG (reference sequence). This CDR3 is 13 amino acids long. The CDR3 coding sequence is TGTGCCTGGAGTGTCCCACCACCGAGAGGCTACACCTTC. Its translation: CAWSVPPPRGYTF.

This chain links TRBV6-1 with TRBJ1-2, with TRBD1 matching over 7 bases. J lost 4 bases, V lost 0 bases, and 2 bases had no gene match. CDR3 size: 14 residues. Germline lookup yields CDR1 MNHNS and CDR2 SASEGT. The CDR3 DNA sequence: TGTGCCAGCAGTGAAGCAGGGGGCGGCTATGGCTACACCTTC. Protein: CASSEAGGGYGYTF.

The V gene is TRBV18, the J gene TRBJ1-1; D is unclear. There are 15 residues in the CDR3. Germline lookup yields CDR1 KGHSH and CDR2 LQKENI. With 2 bases removed from V and 2 bases from J, the gap between germline ends came to 12 bases. The CDR3 loop is CASSPGGGYNTEAFF. The CDR3 DNA reads TGTGCCAGCTCACCAGGTGGCGGGTACAACACTGAAGCTTTCTTT.

This chain connects TRBV28 to TRBJ2-7, with 7 nucleotides matching TRBD2. This CDR3 contains 15 residues. The junction had 12 bases not matched to a gene; V was cut back by 8 bases and J by 2 bases. Germline V lookup: CDR1 MDHEN, CDR2 SYDVKM. CDR3 loop: CASLKSASGPYEQYF. In nucleotides, the CDR3 is TGTGCCAGCCTCAAGTCGGCTAGCGGCCCCTACGAGCAGTACTTC. The whole variable domain, remainder taken from reference TRBV28 and TRBJ2-7, is DVKVTQSSRYLVKRTGEKVFLECVQDMDHENMFWYRQDPGLGLRLIYFSYDVKMKEKGDIPEGYSVSREKKERFSLILESASTNQTSMYLCASLKSASGPYEQYFGPGTRLTVT.

The chain couples TRBV7-2 to TRBJ2-7; D gene ambiguous. This CDR3 comprises 13 residues. The V end was cut by 6 bases, the J end by 2 bases, with 11 bases between. Germline CDR1 SGHTA, CDR2 FQGNSA. CDR3 in DNA: TGTGCCAGCAGGCCACTCATACCCTACGAGCAGTACTTC. As protein: CASRPLIPYEQYF. Based on the CDR3 plus reference TRBV7-2 and TRBJ2-7, the full variable domain is GAGVSQSPSNKVTEKGKDVELRCDPISGHTALYWYRQSLGQGLEFLIYFQGNSAPDKSGLPSDRFSAERTGGSVSTLTIQRTQQEDSAVYLCASRPLIPYEQYFGPGTRLTVT.

The chain combines TRBV5-6 with TRBJ1-2; TRBD1 is a possible D gene (6 bases). CDR3 size: 15 residues. V was shortened by 5 bases and J by 2 bases, with 16 bases between the two germline ends. Germline V gene sequence: CDR1 SGHDT, CDR2 YYEEEE. The CDR3 sequence: CASRHQGGGNYGYTF. DNA of the CDR3: TGTGCCAGCAGGCATCAGGGAGGGGGAAACTATGGCTACACCTTC.

V gene TRBV7-9 combines with J gene TRBJ2-4; 8 nucleotides line up with TRBD1. There are 13 residues in the CDR3. Germline V gives CDR1 SEHNR, CDR2 FQNEAQ (reference sequence). V lost 5 bases, J lost 14 bases, and 11 bases stayed unmatched. The DNA for the CDR3 is TGTGCCAGCAGCCCGGGACAGGTCTTTAGTGAGTACTTC. Residues: CASSPGQVFSEYF. Full variable domain (remainder filled in from reference TRBV7-9 and TRBJ2-4): DTGVSQNPRHKITKRGQNVTFRCDPISEHNRLYWYRQTLGQGPEFLTYFQNEAQLEKSRLLSDRFSAERPKGSFSTLEIQRTEQGDSAMYLCASSPGQVFSEYFGAGTRLSVL.

J is TRBJ2-2 and V is TRBV2; TRBD2 matches at 7 bases. The CDR3 has 17 residues. J lost 1 base, V lost 7 bases, and 12 bases had no gene match. Germline V CDR1 and CDR2: SNHLY, FYNNEI. CDR3 protein: CASNDITSDLNTGELFF. CDR3 sequence (DNA): TGTGCCAGCAATGACATAACTAGCGACTTGAACACCGGGGAGCTGTTTTTT.

This rearrangement joins TRBV7-9 to TRBJ2-5; 8 bases map to TRBD1. The closer fit of TRBJ2-7 to the DNA end suggests the J call may be wrong. The CDR3 has 14 residues. The V gene's germline CDR1 is SEHNR and CDR2 FQNEAQ (reference sequence). DNA of the CDR3: TGTGCCAGCAGCTCCCAGGGGGCCGGATACGAGCAGTACTTC. Translation: CASSSQGAGYEQYF.

The J gene is TRBJ2-1, the V gene TRBV21-1; the table's D call, TRBD2, was not checked against the DNA. TRBV21-1 is flagged as a pseudogene. This CDR3 region has 16 residues. CDR3 residues: CASSKAPLGLDNEQFF. The CDR3 nucleotides are TGTGCCAGCAGCAAAGCCCCTCTGGGACTAGACAATGAGCAGTTCTTC.

The chain recombines TRBV9 with TRBJ2-3; D ambiguous. The germline gives CDR1 SGDLS, CDR2 YYNGEE. CDR3 size: 14 residues. Trimming removed 0 bases at V and 4 bases at J, with 9 bases between. CDR3 protein: CASSVASVSDTQYF. The CDR3 nucleotides read TGTGCCAGCAGCGTAGCGTCAGTTTCAGATACGCAGTATTTT.

The chain combines TRBV10-3 with TRBJ2-3; the match to TRBD2 covers 8 bases. Germline CDR1 and CDR2: ENHRY and SYGVKD. With V trimmed by 2 bases and J by 2 bases, 3 bases remained unmatched. This CDR3 has 15 residues. CDR3 in amino acids: CAISESGGTTDTQYF. The CDR3 DNA sequence: TGTGCCATCAGTGAGAGCGGGGGCACCACAGATACGCAGTATTTT.

The chain is built from TRBV2 and TRBJ2-7, with D uncertain. This CDR3 comprises 12 residues. Germline CDR1 reads SNHLY; CDR2 reads FYNNEI. Trimming pared 7 bases from V and 3 bases from J, leaving 10 bases between. CDR3 sequence: CASTRGYYEQYF. In DNA, the CDR3 is TGTGCCAGCACTCGAGGATACTACGAGCAGTACTTC.

The CDR3 DNA reads as TGTGCCAGCAGCTTGACTAGCGGGAGGGCCGGGGGACGAGAGACCCAGTACTTC. This encodes CASSLTSGRAGGRETQYF. The genes are TRBV7-9 and TRBJ2-5; 14 nucleotides align to TRBD2. The CDR3 is 18 residues long. CDR1 is SEHNR and CDR2 is FQNEAQ in the germline V gene (reference sequence). The J segment lost 4 bases and the V segment lost 3 bases, leaving 10 bases of the junction unmatched.

This chain connects TRBV28 to TRBJ1-1, with 7 bases identical to TRBD1. Germline V gives CDR1 MDHEN, CDR2 SYDVKM. The CDR3 totals 15 residues. V shed 4 bases and J 1 base; nucleotides not matched to a gene: 6. CDR3: CASSSYRGRNTEAFF. The CDR3 DNA sequence: TGTGCCAGCAGTTCATACAGGGGACGGAACACTGAAGCTTTCTTT.

This chain links TRBV7-9 with TRBJ1-5, with unresolved D. The germline V and J ends were trimmed by 3 bases and 4 bases, with 7 bases remaining between them. The CDR3 consists of 13 residues. The germline CDR1 and CDR2 sequences are SEHNR and FQNEAQ (reference sequence). The CDR3 spells CASSFAGNQPQHF. CDR3 bases: TGTGCCAGCAGCTTCGCGGGGAATCAGCCCCAGCATTTT.

The V and J genes are TRBV7-9 and TRBJ1-4; D not certain. V was clipped by 5 bases and J by 5 bases, with 15 bases between them. The CDR3 sequence is 15 residues long. Germline V gene lookup returns CDR1 SEHNR and CDR2 FQNEAQ (reference sequence). The CDR3 nucleotides are TGTGCCAGCAGCCTTTCCGCGACATTGAATGAAAAACTGTTTTTT. This translates into CASSLSATLNEKLFF.